Shown below are 27 T cell receptor beta chains from a single sample sequenced in a study of T cell therapy after organ transplantation. Sequencing used immunoSEQ multiplex PCR; TCRdb keeps in-frame clones, though not all of them. Seen here are around 15,000 clones, 65% to 90% observed once, and the top ten hold 30% to 35%. These TCRs are of unknown antigen specificity. Time point: 20-29 weeks after completion of therapy. The material was CD8+ T cells from blood, obtained after autologous CMV-specific T cell therapy. The source is a human patient who had received a solid organ transplant and had CMV disease. Some T cells could come from the graft donor.

This sequence joins TRBV30 and TRBJ2-1; D unclear. In germline, CDR1 is GTSNPN, CDR2 SVGIG (reference sequence). The CDR3 covers 14 residues. Trimming took 2 bases from V and 5 from J, leaving 13 bases between them. In nucleotides, the CDR3 is TGTGCCTGGAGTCTCTGGGTAGGGAACAATGAGCAGTTCTTC. Residues: CAWSLWVGNNEQFF.

This clone was seen just once. The chain joins TRBV7-9 to TRBJ2-7, with D uncertain. Per the germline V gene, CDR1 is SEHNR and CDR2 is FQNEAQ (reference sequence). The CDR3 covers 14 residues. Trimming pared 2 bases from V and 2 bases from J, leaving 10 bases between. CDR3 nucleotides: TGTGCCAGCAGCTTACCCGACGACACCTACGAGCAGTACTTC. It is translated as CASSLPDDTYEQYF.

The V gene is TRBV10-3, the J gene TRBJ1-1, with D maybe TRBD1 (5 bases). From germline, CDR1 is ENHRY and CDR2 SYGVKD. V was shortened by 5 bases and J by 3 bases, with 19 bases between the two germline ends. The CDR3 spans 16 residues. As DNA, the CDR3 is TGTGCCATCAGTTCCCGGGACGGTCAATGGGACACTGAAGCTTTCTTT. Protein product: CAISSRDGQWDTEAFF.

This chain links TRBV29-1 with TRBJ2-6, with 14 positions matching TRBD2. CDR3 length equals 18 residues. The V gene end was trimmed by 3 bases and the J gene end by 2 bases; junction bases not matched to a gene: 6. CDR1 and CDR2 (germline): SQVTM, ANQGSEA. Here the CDR3 reads CSVEMPGLAGAGANVLTF. The DNA of the CDR3 is TGCAGCGTTGAGATGCCGGGACTAGCGGGAGCTGGGGCCAACGTCCTGACTTTC.

The V call is TRBV27, the J call TRBJ2-1; the D is unclear. Germline V gives CDR1 MNHEY, CDR2 SMNVEV (reference sequence). The V and J ends lost 2 bases and 8 bases respectively, with 10 bases between them. This CDR3 has 13 residues. In nucleotides, the CDR3 is TGTGCCAGCAGTTTACGAGGTTTCTATGAGCAGTTCTTC. Its protein product is CASSLRGFYEQFF.

The rearrangement links TRBV27 to TRBJ2-1, with 8 positions matching TRBD2. Germline assignment: CDR1 MNHEY and CDR2 SMNVEV (reference sequence). The CDR3 is 13 amino acids. The V gene end was trimmed by 7 bases and the J gene end by 6 bases; junction bases not matched to a gene: 5. The CDR3 region is CASKPGLGNEQFF. The CDR3 DNA is TGTGCCAGCAAACCGGGACTAGGCAATGAGCAGTTCTTC.

The genes are TRBV27 and TRBJ1-2, with D perhaps matching TRBD1 (6 bases). This CDR3 spans 14 amino acids. CDR1 MNHEY and CDR2 SMNVEV come from the germline V gene (reference sequence). V was shortened by 5 bases and J by 8 bases, with 18 bases between the two germline ends. The CDR3: CASSPSGPRGGYTF. For the CDR3, the DNA is TGTGCCAGCAGTCCTTCCGGGCCCAGGGGCGGCTACACCTTC.

J is TRBJ2-7 and V is TRBV7-8; 11 bases map to TRBD1. With V trimmed by 4 bases and J by 2 bases, 7 bases remained unmatched. Germline loops: CDR1 SGHVS, CDR2 FQNEAQ. This CDR3 contains 16 residues. In nucleotides, the CDR3 is TGTGCCAGCAGCTCCGGCGAGGGACAGGGGGCCTACGAGCAGTACTTC. Translation gives CASSSGEGQGAYEQYF.

V and J are TRBV18 and TRBJ2-1; possibly TRBD1 for D (8 bases). Per germline, CDR1 KGHSH and CDR2 LQKENI. The CDR3 is made up of 17 amino acids. Trimming cost V 2 bases and J 6 bases, with 20 bases left between them. The CDR3 loop is CASSPSGGGQVGNEQFF. Here the CDR3 DNA reads TGTGCCAGCTCACCATCCGGCGGGGGACAGGTCGGCAATGAGCAGTTCTTC. The complete variable domain, with remaining parts taken from reference TRBV18 and TRBJ2-1, reads NAGVMQNPRHLVRRRGQEARLRCSPMKGHSHVYWYRQLPEEGLKFMVYLQKENIIDESGMPKERFSAEFPKEGPSILRIQQVVRGDSAAYFCASSPSGGGQVGNEQFFGPGTRLTVL.

The CDR3 sequence: CASSQDVGGGKNYGYTF. The CDR3 DNA is TGCGCCAGCAGCCAAGATGTCGGAGGGGGCAAGAACTATGGCTACACCTTC. V gene TRBV4-3 combines with J gene TRBJ1-2, with TRBD1 identical over 7 bases. In germline, CDR1 is LGHNA, CDR2 YSLEER. CDR3 length equals 17 residues. After removal of 0 bases from V and 2 bases from J, the junction contained 9 bases not matched to a gene.

The count of this clone is one. The chain carries TRBV4-2 and TRBJ1-1; D is unresolved. V lost 1 base and J lost 4, with 10 bases in between. This CDR3 spans 14 amino acids. Germline V gene sequence: CDR1 LGHNA, CDR2 YNFKEQ. The CDR3 region is CASSQGGRSTEAFF. Written as DNA, the CDR3 is TGTGCCAGCAGCCAAGGAGGCCGTAGCACTGAAGCTTTCTTT.

The J gene is TRBJ1-4, the V gene TRBV6-1, with D perhaps matching TRBD1 (5 bases). Trimming cost V 6 bases and J 0 bases, with 11 bases left between them. Germline V gene data show CDR1 as MNHNS and CDR2 as SASEGT. CDR3 length: 15 residues. The DNA for the CDR3 is TGTGCCAGCAGGTCGGGACTTGCAACTAATGAAAAACTGTTTTTT. Its protein is CASRSGLATNEKLFF.

This clone appeared once. CDR3 sequence reads: CASSRGTEAFF. The DNA of the CDR3 is TGTGCCAGCAGTCGCGGCACTGAAGCTTTCTTT. The chain combines TRBV27 with TRBJ1-1, with no clear D. Between the trimmed V and J ends, which lost 5 bases and 4 bases, there was a span of 5 bases. This CDR3 is 11 amino acids long. CDR1 is MNHEY and CDR2 is SMNVEV in the germline V gene (reference sequence).

The V and J genes are TRBV21-1 and TRBJ2-7; the listed D gene, TRBD1, was not tested against the DNA. TRBV21-1 is shown as a pseudogene. The CDR3 totals 17 residues. The CDR3 is CASSIRNPKSGSYEQYF. CDR3 coding DNA: TGTGCCAGCAGCATCAGGAACCCCAAATCCGGCTCCTACGAGCAGTACTTC.

This chain links TRBV4-2 with TRBJ1-1; D call uncertain. The CDR3 covers 13 residues. Germline V CDR1 and CDR2: LGHNA, YNFKEQ. With 0 bases removed from V and 10 bases from J, the gap between germline ends came to 12 bases. The CDR3 reads CASSQDGGVTAFF. The CDR3 DNA reads TGTGCCAGCAGCCAAGATGGTGGGGTGACAGCTTTCTTT.

In DNA, the CDR3 is TGTGCCAGCAGCTTTTCCAGCGACGGCTTCCAAGAGACCCAGTACTTC. This gives the protein CASSFSSDGFQETQYF. The V gene is TRBV13, the J gene TRBJ2-5; D uncertain. The V gene lost 3 bases and the J gene lost 1 base, with 15 bases spanning the gap. The CDR3 runs 16 residues. Germline loops: CDR1 PRHDT, CDR2 FYEKMQ (reference sequence).

The CDR3 region is CASRTGDQPQHF. In nucleotides, the CDR3 is TGTGCCAGCAGGACAGGGGATCAGCCCCAGCATTTT. J is TRBJ1-5 and V is TRBV7-9; 8 positions match TRBD1. The CDR3 has 12 residues. The V gene's germline CDR1 is SEHNR and CDR2 FQNEAQ (reference sequence). V was clipped by 6 bases and J by 5 bases; unmatched bases: 0. Together with reference TRBV7-9 and TRBJ1-5, the CDR3 gives the full variable domain: DTGVSQNPRHKITKRGQNVTFRCDPISEHNRLYWYRQTLGQGPEFLTYFQNEAQLEKSRLLSDRFSAERPKGSFSTLEIQRTEQGDSAMYLCASRTGDQPQHFGDGTRLSIL.

The table lists this clone with a few counts. J is TRBJ1-2 and V is TRBV5-6; possibly TRBD1 for D (5 bases). The ends were cut back, 4 bases at V and 1 base at J, with 8 bases in the middle. In germline, CDR1 is SGHDT, CDR2 YYEEEE. This CDR3 contains 13 residues. The CDR3 DNA sequence: TGTGCCAGCAGCCCTGACAGTAACTATGGCTACACCTTC. Encoded protein: CASSPDSNYGYTF. Drawing the rest from reference TRBV5-6 and TRBJ1-2, the complete variable domain is DAGVTQSPTHLIKTRGQQVTLRCSPKSGHDTVSWYQQALGQGPQFIFQYYEEEERQRGNFPDRFSGHQFPNYSSELNVNALLLGDSALYLCASSPDSNYGYTFGSGTRLTVV.

This chain joins TRBV11-2 and TRBJ2-1, with 8 positions matching TRBD2. This CDR3 is built from 15 residues. CDR1 is SGHAT, CDR2 FQNNGV, per germline. The V and J ends lost 5 bases and 4 bases, in that order; junction bases with no gene match: 7. In nucleotides, the CDR3 is TGTGCCAGCAGCACCGCTAGCGGGCAATACAATGAGCAGTTCTTC. Translating gives CASSTASGQYNEQFF.

This rearrangement joins TRBV21-1 to TRBJ2-7. TRBV21-1 is assigned pseudogene status. CDR3 size: 16 residues. CDR3 sequence reads: CASSEHQVNGSYEQYF. Here the CDR3 DNA reads TGTGCCAGCAGCGAACATCAAGTGAACGGTAGCTACGAGCAGTACTTC.

The chain is built from TRBV30 and TRBJ2-3, with 9 bases fitting TRBD2. CDR3 length: 14 amino acids. The germline CDR1 and CDR2 sequences are GTSNPN and SVGIG (reference sequence). V gave up 2 bases and J gave up 3 bases; unmatched junction bases: 3. The CDR3 DNA is TGTGCCTGGAGTAGCAGCGGGGGGACAGATACGCAGTATTTT. Protein product: CAWSSSGGTDTQYF.

This sequence joins TRBV30 and TRBJ1-1; 7 bases are a match to TRBD1. The CDR3 has 16 amino acids. J was trimmed by 3 bases and V by 4 bases; bases with no gene match: 14. CDR1 and CDR2 (germline): GTSNPN, SVGIG (reference sequence). DNA of the CDR3: TGTGCCTGGACCGACAGGGTAAGCGTCGGGGACACTGAAGCTTTCTTT. Protein product: CAWTDRVSVGDTEAFF.

The chain combines TRBV19 with TRBJ2-3, with 9 bases fitting TRBD2. V dropped 2 bases and J dropped 3; count of bases not matched to a gene: 6. The CDR3 is 16 residues long. CDR1 is LNHDA and CDR2 is SQIVND in the germline V gene (reference sequence). The CDR3 region has the DNA TGTGCCAGTAGTATATTGGCTAGCGGGGTGACAGATACGCAGTATTTT. It translates to CASSILASGVTDTQYF.

The J gene is TRBJ2-1, the V gene TRBV5-8, with D perhaps TRBD2 (5 bases). CDR3 size: 16 residues. From germline, CDR1 is SGHTS and CDR2 YDEGEE. V lost 1 base to trimming and J lost 7 bases, with 18 bases between them. CDR3 loop: CASSLSSGSLRNEQFF. DNA of the CDR3: TGTGCCAGCAGCTTGAGTTCGGGGTCGTTGCGTAATGAGCAGTTCTTC.

The V and J genes are TRBV11-2 and TRBJ1-1; D is unresolved. Deletions cut 8 bases from V and 0 bases from J, with 4 bases between. Per germline, CDR1 SGHAT and CDR2 FQNNGV. The length of the CDR3 is 11 residues. CDR3 coding DNA: TGTGCCAGCCGAATGAACACTGAAGCTTTCTTT. Its translation: CASRMNTEAFF.

V and J are TRBV19 and TRBJ2-1; no clear D. V was trimmed by 3 bases and J by 3 bases, leaving 12 bases between them. Looked up from germline, CDR1 is LNHDA and CDR2 is SQIVND (reference sequence). The CDR3 contains 15 residues. CDR3 region: CASSIGYTDYNEQFF. The DNA for the CDR3 is TGTGCCAGTAGTATTGGTTACACCGACTACAATGAGCAGTTCTTC.

This clone was observed once. V gene TRBV6-4 combines with J gene TRBJ2-3; a weak D match, TRBD2 (7 bases). V shed 4 bases and J shed 4 bases, with 12 bases lying between them. CDR1 and CDR2 from the germline V gene are MRHNA and SNTAGT. This CDR3 region has 14 residues. The CDR3 nucleotides are TGTGCCAGCAGTGGGGGGGGCGCGGCAGATACGCAGTATTTT. Translated, it gives CASSGGGAADTQYF.